This T cell receptor (beta chain) derives from a study of early T cells in non-severe SARS-CoV-2 infection. Looking at the study overall: Chains were unpaired, as sequencing was done on bulk RNA from unsorted whole blood.

This clonotype was observed many times. Its antigen is currently unknown. MiXCR was run by TCRdb on the 5' RACE reads, yielding one entry per CDR3 protein. The sample includes about 29,000 distinct CDR3 sequences, 5.3% of them seen just once. Whole-study results and caveats: Anti-spike CD8 responses were favored in VDJdb matching, and private and CD4 specificities were missed.

The CDR3 extends over 15 amino acids. V dropped 5 bases and J dropped 6; count of bases not matched to a gene: 13. Germline-derived CDR1 and CDR2 are SGHAT and FQNNGV. The chain uses TRBV11-2 and TRBJ2-7; 7 bases are a match to TRBD1. The sequence was obtained from an adult who was a healthcare worker with PCR-confirmed SARS-CoV-2 infection or an uninfected control (not recorded which). Specimen: whole blood. Here the CDR3 DNA reads TGTGCCAGCAGCGTAACCGGTCCGACAGGGTTCGAGCAGTACTTC. This translates into CASSVTGPTGFEQYF.